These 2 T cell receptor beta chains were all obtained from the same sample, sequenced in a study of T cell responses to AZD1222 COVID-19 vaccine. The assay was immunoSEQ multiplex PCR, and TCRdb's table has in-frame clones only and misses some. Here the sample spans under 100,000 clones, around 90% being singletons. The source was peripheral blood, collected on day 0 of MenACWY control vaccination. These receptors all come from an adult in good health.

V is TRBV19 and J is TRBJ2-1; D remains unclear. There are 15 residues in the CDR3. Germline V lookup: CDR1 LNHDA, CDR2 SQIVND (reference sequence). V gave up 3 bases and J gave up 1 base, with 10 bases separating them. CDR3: CASSITRSSYNEQFF. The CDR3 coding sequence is TGTGCCAGTAGTATCACCCGTTCGTCCTACAATGAGCAGTTCTTC.

The CDR3, as DNA: TGTGCCAGTAGTATAGAAGGCAGGGACACCGGGGAGCTGTTTTTT. It codes for CASSIEGRDTGELFF. The chain employs TRBV19 and TRBJ2-2, with TRBD1 as a possible D gene (5 bases). The V and J ends lost 0 bases and 3 bases respectively, with 8 bases between them. CDR1 is LNHDA, CDR2 SQIVND, per germline (reference sequence). The CDR3 loop spans 15 amino acids.